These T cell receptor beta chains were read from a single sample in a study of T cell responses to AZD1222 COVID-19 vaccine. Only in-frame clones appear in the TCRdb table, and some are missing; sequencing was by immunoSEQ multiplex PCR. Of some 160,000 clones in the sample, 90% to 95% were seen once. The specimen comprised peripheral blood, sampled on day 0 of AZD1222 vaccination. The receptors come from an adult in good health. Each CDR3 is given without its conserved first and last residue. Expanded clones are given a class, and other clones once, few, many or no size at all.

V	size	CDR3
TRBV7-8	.	ASSLASSQPQH
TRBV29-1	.	SVAQGMGTDTQY
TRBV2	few	ASNSRINEKLF
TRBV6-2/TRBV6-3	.	ASSYPRTGGWNDGYT
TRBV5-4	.	ASSLSSDTGELF
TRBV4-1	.	ASSPELRTEITGELF
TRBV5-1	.	ASSLAGDRDTQY
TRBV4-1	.	ASSRAGTDNEKLF
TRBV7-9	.	ASSLELAGESSYEQY
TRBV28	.	ASSVWGPLNTEAF
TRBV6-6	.	ASNQGTNEKLF
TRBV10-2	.	ASSESGDPQPSGNQPQH
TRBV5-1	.	ASSSIRSSGGPILADTQY
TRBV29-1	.	SVDYFRELF
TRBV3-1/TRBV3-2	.	ASSQEDRVVGYT
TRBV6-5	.	ASSPQGAGGEKLF
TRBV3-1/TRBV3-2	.	ASSQLQRNTIY
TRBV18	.	ASSPEGQHYGYT
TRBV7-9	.	ASSLIGKADTQY
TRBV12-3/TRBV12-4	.	ASSLAGYGYT
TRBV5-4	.	ASSVGQGISGYT
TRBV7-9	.	ASSPTRLAGGYNEQF
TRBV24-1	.	ATSGAGGTGELF
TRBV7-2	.	ASSLVPYNEQF
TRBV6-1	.	ASSEGGVLYGYT
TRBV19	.	ASSGQGQNYGYT
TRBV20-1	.	SASTDSNQPQH
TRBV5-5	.	ASSSVLADFTDTQY
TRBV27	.	ASSLSGAGRNYEQY